Following are 8 T cell receptor beta chains from one sample sequenced in a study of T-cell reconstitution after alpha-beta-depleted transplantation in children. It was with unique molecular identifiers that the TCRbeta library was prepared. TCRdb analysed the PCR reads with MiXCR anew, one entry per CDR3 protein. The data contain fewer than 700,000 distinct CDR3 sequences, over 10% of them singletons. The starting material was PBMCs, mostly from graft donor cells, obtained 360 days after TCRalphabeta/CD19-depleted stem cell transplant. These receptors were obtained from a male patient younger than 18 who had a stem cell transplant for acute myeloid leukemia, so the T cells may come from the graft donor.

This clonotype turned up a few times. J is TRBJ2-3 and V is TRBV15, with 13 nucleotides matching TRBD2. The CDR3 runs 18 residues. V shed 3 bases and J 0 bases; nucleotides not matched to a gene: 6. Germline V gene sequence: CDR1 LNHNV, CDR2 YYDKDF (reference sequence). The CDR3 sequence: CATSRGLAGSQSTDTQYF. In nucleotides, the CDR3 is TGTGCCACCAGCAGGGGACTAGCGGGATCCCAAAGCACAGATACGCAGTATTTT.

This sequence joins TRBV15 and TRBJ2-5; 7 positions agree with TRBD2. V lost 0 bases to trimming and J lost 4 bases; unmatched junction nucleotides: 11. CDR1 is LNHNV and CDR2 is YYDKDF in the germline V gene (reference sequence). The CDR3 totals 17 residues. DNA for the CDR3: TGTGCCACCAGCAGAGATTTCCCAGCGGGCGGGGGAGAGACCCAGTACTTC. Protein sequence: CATSRDFPAGGGETQYF.

This clonotype has just a few counts. The chain links TRBV7-2 to TRBJ2-7; D gene ambiguous. Between the trimmed V and J ends, which lost 1 base and 0 bases, there was a span of 10 bases. The CDR3 is made up of 15 amino acids. CDR1 and CDR2 from the germline V gene are SGHTA and FQGNSA. CDR3 DNA sequence: TGTGCCAGCAGCTTAGGTAGTCGGAGCTCCTACGAGCAGTACTTC. Encoded protein: CASSLGSRSSYEQYF.

This clonotype was observed many times. The J gene is TRBJ2-2, the V gene TRBV9; 9 bases match TRBD2. The CDR3 is 16 amino acids. With 5 bases clipped from V and 1 base from J, the junction kept 6 bases outside the gene matches. In germline, CDR1 is SGDLS, CDR2 YYNGEE. Here the CDR3 DNA reads TGTGCCAGCAGTGATAGACTAGCGGTGAACACCGGGGAGCTGTTTTTT. This codes for CASSDRLAVNTGELFF.

About this clonotype: At one of its ends the junction is not consistent with the germline gene, which may arise from a read error. The rearrangement uses TRBV2 and TRBJ2-7, with D unclear. The germline CDR1 and CDR2 sequences are SNHLY and FYNNEI. The CDR3 is 11 residues long. The CDR3 protein is CASSEANLSEF. CDR3 coding DNA: TGTGCCAGCAGTGAAGCTAACTTATCGGAGTTC.

The table lists this clonotype with a few counts. The J gene is TRBJ2-1, the V gene TRBV18, with TRBD2 identical over 8 bases. Germline trimming cut 3 bases from V and 1 base from J; bases unmatched to any gene: 11. From germline, CDR1 is KGHSH and CDR2 LQKENI. The CDR3 contains 18 residues. The CDR3 spells CASSPRTSRDLSYNEQFF. For the CDR3, the DNA is TGTGCCAGCTCACCTCGGACTAGCCGGGACTTGTCCTACAATGAGCAGTTCTTC.

Regarding this clonotype: A much larger clonotype is one base distant, so this may be a read error. J is TRBJ2-2 and V is TRBV12-3 or TRBV12-4; 11 bases match TRBD2. After removal of 10 bases from V and 6 bases from J, the junction contained 7 bases not matched to a gene. The length of the CDR3 is 14 residues. CDR3 sequence (DNA): TGTGCCAACAAAATAGCGGGAGGGTCCGGGGAGCTGTTTTTT. Its translation is CANKIAGGSGELFF.

This clonotype was detected only a few times. This chain uses TRBV20-1 with TRBJ1-2; 7 bases are shared with TRBD1. The germline V gene has CDR1 DFQATT and CDR2 SNEGSKA (reference sequence). This CDR3 region has 15 residues. V lost 2 bases to trimming and J lost 7 bases; unmatched junction nucleotides: 13. CDR3 sequence reads: CSARSWGQHPLGYTF. The CDR3 region has the DNA TGCAGTGCTAGATCTTGGGGACAGCACCCCCTTGGCTACACCTTC.